This T cell receptor (beta chain) was recorded in a study of blood T cell repertoires in COVID-19. Study-level information: The samples span acute and convalescent COVID-19 from the United States, Italy and Spain. Sample material is recorded as cDNA or gDNA derived from T cells, B-cell-depleted T cells, or PBMCs.

Per germline, CDR1 MNHEY and CDR2 SVGAGI. Trimming at V came to 6 bases and at J to 2 bases, leaving 4 bases not matched to a gene. The CDR3 consists of 13 residues. In the original analysis: Estimated nucleated cell counts came from reference gene primer amplification. Sequencing was performed with immunoSEQ multiplex PCR; in TCRdb, only in-frame clones are kept and a portion is missing. V and J calls plus clone size are reproduced from that table; the DNA served to infer D and trimming. The table shows about 120,000 clones, with about nine tenths occurring only once. This clone has just one count. The receptor comes from a woman in her seventies with acute or convalescent COVID-19. The J gene is TRBJ2-7, the V gene TRBV6-5; 7 nucleotides align to TRBD1. The sequencing sample was made of peripheral blood. The chain's CDR3 is CASRGQQTYEQYF. The CDR3 nucleotides read TGTGCCAGCAGGGGACAGCAAACCTACGAGCAGTACTTC.